The source of this TCR beta chain is a study of shared clonotypes between healthy human individuals. Looking at the study overall: CD4 naive and CD4 memory each took three plates per donor, while CD8 naive took two and CD8 memory one.

This clone was recorded only once. Authors' processing steps: Because ImmunoSEQ provided only junction sequences with no quality scores, the filtering differed. Profiling relied on immunoSEQ multiplex PCR, and the TCRdb table lists in-frame clones only, not all of them. That table gives V, J and clone size, and the DNA gave D and trimming. There are 2,500,000 or so clones in the sample; around 90% occur only once, and more than 0.35% lies in the top ten. The germline V gene encodes CDR1 SNHLY and CDR2 FYNNEI. The V and J ends lost 7 bases and 0 bases respectively, with 13 bases between them. The CDR3 loop spans 15 amino acids.

Sequencing was performed on naive CD4+ T cells from PBMCs. Subset meaning: CD45RA+ positively selected. This TCR derives from a young man in good health. Some clones in this sample may be carry-over from other donors' samples. This chain joins TRBV2 and TRBJ1-5, with D possibly being TRBD1 (6 bases). The CDR3 spells CASTAGTNSNQPQHF. The CDR3 DNA is TGTGCCAGCACCGCCGGGACAAATAGCAATCAGCCCCAGCATTTT.